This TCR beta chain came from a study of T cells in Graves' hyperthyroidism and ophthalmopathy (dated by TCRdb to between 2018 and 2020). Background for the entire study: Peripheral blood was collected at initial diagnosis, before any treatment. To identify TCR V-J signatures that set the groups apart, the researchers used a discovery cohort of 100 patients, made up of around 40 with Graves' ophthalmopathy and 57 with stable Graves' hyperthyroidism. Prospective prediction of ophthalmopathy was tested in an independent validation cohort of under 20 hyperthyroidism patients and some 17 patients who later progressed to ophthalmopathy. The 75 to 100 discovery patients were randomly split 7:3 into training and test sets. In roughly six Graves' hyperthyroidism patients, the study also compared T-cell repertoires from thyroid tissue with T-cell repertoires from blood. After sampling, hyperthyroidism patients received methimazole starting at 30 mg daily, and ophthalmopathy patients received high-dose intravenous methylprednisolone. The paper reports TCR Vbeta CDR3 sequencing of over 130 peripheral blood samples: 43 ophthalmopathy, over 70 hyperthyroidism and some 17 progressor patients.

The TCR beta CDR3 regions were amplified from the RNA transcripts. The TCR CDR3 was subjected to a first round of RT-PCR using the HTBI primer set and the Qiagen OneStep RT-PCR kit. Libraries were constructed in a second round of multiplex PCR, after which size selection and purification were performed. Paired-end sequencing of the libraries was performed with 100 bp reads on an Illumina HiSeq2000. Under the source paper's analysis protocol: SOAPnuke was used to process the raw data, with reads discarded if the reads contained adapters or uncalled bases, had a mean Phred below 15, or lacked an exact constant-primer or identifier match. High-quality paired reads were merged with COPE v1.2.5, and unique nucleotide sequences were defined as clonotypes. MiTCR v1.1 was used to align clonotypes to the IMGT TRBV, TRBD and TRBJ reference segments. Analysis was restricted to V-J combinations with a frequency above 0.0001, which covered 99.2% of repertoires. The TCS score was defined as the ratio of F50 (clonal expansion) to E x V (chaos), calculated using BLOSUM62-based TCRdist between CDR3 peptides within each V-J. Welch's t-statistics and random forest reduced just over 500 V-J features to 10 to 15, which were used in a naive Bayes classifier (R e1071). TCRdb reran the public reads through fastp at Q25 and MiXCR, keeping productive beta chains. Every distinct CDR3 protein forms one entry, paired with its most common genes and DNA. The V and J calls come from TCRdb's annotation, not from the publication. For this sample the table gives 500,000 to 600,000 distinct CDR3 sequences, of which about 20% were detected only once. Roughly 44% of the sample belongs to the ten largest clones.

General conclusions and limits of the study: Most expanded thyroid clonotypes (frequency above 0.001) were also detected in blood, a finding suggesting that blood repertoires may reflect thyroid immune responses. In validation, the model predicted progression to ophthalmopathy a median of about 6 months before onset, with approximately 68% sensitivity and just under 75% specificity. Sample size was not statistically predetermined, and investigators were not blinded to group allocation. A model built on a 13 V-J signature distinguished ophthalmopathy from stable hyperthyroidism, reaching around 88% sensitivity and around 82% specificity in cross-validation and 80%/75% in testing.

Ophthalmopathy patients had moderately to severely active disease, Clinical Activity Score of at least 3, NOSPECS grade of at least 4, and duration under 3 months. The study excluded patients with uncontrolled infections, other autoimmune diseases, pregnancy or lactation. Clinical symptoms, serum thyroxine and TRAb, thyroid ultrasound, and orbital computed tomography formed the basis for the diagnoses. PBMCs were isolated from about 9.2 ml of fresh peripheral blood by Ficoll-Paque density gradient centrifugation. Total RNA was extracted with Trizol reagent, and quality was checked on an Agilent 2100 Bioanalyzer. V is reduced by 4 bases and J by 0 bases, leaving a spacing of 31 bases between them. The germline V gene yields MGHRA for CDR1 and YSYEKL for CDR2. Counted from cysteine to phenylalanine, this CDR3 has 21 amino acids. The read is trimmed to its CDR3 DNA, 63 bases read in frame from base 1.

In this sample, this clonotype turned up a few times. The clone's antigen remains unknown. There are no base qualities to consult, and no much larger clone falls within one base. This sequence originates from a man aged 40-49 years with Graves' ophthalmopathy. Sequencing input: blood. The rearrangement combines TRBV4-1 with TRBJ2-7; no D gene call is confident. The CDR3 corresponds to CASSPPLVWHGREMSSYEQYF. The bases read TGCGCCAGCAGCCCCCCGTTAGTTTGGCACGGTAGAGAGATGAGCTCCTACGAGCAGTACTTC.